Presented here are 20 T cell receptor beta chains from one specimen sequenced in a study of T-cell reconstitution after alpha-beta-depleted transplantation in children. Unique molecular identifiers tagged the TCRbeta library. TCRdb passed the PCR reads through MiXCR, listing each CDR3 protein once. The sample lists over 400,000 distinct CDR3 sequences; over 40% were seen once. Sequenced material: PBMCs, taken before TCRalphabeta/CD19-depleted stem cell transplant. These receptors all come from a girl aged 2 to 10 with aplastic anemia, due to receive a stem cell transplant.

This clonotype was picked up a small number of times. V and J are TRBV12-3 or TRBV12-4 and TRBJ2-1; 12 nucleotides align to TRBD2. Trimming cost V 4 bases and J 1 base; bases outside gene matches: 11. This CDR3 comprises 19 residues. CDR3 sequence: CASSSRGLAGGGSYNEQFF. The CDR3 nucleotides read TGTGCCAGCAGTTCTCGGGGGCTAGCGGGAGGGGGATCCTACAATGAGCAGTTCTTC.

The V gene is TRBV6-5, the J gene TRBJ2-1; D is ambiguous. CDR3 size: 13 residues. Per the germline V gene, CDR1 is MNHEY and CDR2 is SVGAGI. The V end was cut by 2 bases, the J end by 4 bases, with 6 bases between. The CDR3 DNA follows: TGTGCCAGCAGTTACACCATATACAATGAGCAGTTCTTC. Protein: CASSYTIYNEQFF.

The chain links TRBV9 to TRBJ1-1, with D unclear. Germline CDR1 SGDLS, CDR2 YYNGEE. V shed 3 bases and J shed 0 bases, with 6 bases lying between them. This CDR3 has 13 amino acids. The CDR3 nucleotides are TGTGCCAGCAGCGCTAATGTGAACACTGAAGCTTTCTTT. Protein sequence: CASSANVNTEAFF.

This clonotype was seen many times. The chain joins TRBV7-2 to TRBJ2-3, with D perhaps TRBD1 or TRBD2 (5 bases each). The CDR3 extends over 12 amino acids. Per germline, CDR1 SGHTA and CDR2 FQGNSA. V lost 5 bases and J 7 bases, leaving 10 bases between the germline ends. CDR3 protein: CASSRDVYTQYF. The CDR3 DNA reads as TGTGCCAGCAGCCGGGACGTTTATACGCAGTATTTT. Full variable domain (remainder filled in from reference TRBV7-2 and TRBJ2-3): GAGVSQSPSNKVTEKGKDVELRCDPISGHTALYWYRQSLGQGLEFLIYFQGNSAPDKSGLPSDRFSAERTGGSVSTLTIQRTQQEDSAVYLCASSRDVYTQYFGPGTRLTVL.

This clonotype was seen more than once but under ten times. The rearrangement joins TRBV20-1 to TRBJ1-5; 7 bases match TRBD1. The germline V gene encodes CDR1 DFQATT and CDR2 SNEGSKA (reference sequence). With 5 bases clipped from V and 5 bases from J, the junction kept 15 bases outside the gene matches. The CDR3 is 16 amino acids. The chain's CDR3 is CSAGYRGNRLDQPQHF. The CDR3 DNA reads TGCAGTGCTGGCTACAGGGGCAATAGGTTGGATCAGCCCCAGCATTTT.

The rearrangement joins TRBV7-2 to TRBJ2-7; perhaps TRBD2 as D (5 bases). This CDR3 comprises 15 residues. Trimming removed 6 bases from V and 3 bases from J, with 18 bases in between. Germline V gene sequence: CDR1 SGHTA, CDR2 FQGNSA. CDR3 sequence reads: CASSQTRGLHYEQYF. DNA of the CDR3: TGTGCCAGCAGTCAAACCCGCGGGCTCCACTACGAGCAGTACTTC.

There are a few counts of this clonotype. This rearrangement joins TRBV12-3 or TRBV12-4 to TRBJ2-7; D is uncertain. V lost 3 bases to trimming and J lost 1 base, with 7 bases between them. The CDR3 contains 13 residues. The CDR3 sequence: CASSLTISYEQYF. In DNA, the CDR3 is TGTGCCAGCAGTTTGACAATTTCCTACGAGCAGTACTTC.

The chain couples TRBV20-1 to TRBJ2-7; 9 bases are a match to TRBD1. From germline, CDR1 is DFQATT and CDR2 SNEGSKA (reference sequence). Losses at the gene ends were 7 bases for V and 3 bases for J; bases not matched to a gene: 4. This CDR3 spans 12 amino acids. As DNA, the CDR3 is TGCAGTGTCTGGACAGGGGACTACGAGCAGTACTTC. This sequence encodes CSVWTGDYEQYF.

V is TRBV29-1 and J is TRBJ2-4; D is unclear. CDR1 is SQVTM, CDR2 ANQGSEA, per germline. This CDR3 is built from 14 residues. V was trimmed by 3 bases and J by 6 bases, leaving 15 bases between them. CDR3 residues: CSVDPPGELNIQYF. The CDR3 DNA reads TGCAGCGTTGACCCGCCAGGCGAACTAAACATTCAGTACTTC.

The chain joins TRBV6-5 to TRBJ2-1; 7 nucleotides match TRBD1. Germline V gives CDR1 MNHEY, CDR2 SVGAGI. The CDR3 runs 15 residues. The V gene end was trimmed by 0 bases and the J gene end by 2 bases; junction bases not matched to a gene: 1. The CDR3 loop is CASSYSQGAYNEQFF. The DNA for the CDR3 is TGTGCCAGCAGTTACTCGCAGGGGGCCTACAATGAGCAGTTCTTC.

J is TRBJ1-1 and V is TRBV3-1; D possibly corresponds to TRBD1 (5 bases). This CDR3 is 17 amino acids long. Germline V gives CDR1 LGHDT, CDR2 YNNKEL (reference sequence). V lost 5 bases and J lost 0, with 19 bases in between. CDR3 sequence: CASSSSPGTAMNTEAFF. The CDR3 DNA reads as TGTGCCAGCAGCAGTTCCCCCGGGACGGCAATGAACACTGAAGCTTTCTTT. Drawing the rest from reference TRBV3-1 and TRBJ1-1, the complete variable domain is DTAVSQTPKYLVTQMGNDKSIKCEQNLGHDTMYWYKQDSKKFLKIMFSYNNKELIINETVPNRFSPKSPDKAHLNLHINSLELGDSAVYFCASSSSPGTAMNTEAFFGQGTRLTVV.

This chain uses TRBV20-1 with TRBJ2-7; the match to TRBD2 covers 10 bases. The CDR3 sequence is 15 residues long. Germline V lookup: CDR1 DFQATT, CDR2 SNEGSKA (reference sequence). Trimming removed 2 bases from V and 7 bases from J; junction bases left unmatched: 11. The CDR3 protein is CSARRTLAGSPEQYF. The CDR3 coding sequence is TGCAGTGCTAGACGTACACTAGCGGGATCCCCTGAGCAGTACTTC.

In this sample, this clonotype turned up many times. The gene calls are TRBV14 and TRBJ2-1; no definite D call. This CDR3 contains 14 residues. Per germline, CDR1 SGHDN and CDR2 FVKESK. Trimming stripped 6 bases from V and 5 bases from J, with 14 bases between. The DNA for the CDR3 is TGTGCCAGCAGTCAAAGCTACCCTGACAATGAGCAGTTCTTC. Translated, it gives CASSQSYPDNEQFF.

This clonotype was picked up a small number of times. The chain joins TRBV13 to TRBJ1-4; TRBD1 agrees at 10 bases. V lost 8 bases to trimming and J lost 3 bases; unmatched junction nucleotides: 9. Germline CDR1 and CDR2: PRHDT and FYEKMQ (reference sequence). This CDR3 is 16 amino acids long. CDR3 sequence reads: CASRDRGRGPNEKLFF. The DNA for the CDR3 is TGTGCCAGCCGGGACAGGGGTCGCGGTCCTAATGAAAAACTGTTTTTT. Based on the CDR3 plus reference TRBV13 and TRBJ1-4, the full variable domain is AAGVIQSPRHLIKEKRETATLKCYPIPRHDTVYWYQQGPGQDPQFLISFYEKMQSDKGSIPDRFSAQQFSDYHSELNMSSLELGDSALYFCASRDRGRGPNEKLFFGSGTQLSVL.

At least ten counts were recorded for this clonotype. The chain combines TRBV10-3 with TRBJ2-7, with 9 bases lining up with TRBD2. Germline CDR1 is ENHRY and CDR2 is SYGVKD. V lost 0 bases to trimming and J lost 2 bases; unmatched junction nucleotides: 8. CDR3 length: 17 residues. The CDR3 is CAISESVISGSPYEQYF. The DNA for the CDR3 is TGTGCCATCAGTGAGTCTGTAATTAGCGGGAGCCCCTACGAGCAGTACTTC.

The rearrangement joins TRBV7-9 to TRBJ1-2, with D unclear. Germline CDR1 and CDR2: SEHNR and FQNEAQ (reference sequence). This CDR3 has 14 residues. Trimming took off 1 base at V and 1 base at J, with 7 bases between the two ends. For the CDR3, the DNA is TGTGCCAGCAGCTTAGTGGCGTTTAACTATGGCTACACCTTC. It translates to CASSLVAFNYGYTF.

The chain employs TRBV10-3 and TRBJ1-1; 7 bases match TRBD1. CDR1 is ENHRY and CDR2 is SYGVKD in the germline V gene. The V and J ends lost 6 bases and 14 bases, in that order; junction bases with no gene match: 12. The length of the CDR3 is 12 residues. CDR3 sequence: CAISAGQEGYFF. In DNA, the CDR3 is TGTGCCATCAGCGCCGGACAGGAGGGATACTTCTTT.

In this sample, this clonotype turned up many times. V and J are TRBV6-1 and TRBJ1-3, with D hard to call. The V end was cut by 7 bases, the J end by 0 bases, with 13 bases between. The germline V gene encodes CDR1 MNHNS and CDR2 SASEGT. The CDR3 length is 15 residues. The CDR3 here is CASILGDLSGNTIYF. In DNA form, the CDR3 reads TGTGCCAGCATCTTAGGTGACCTCTCTGGAAACACCATATATTTT.

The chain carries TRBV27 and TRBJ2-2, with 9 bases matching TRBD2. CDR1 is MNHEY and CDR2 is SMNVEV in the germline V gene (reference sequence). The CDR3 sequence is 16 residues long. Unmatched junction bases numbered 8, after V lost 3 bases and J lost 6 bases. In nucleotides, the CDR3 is TGTGCCAGCAGTTTTAAGGCGGGGGGGATCTCCGGGGAGCTGTTTTTT. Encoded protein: CASSFKAGGISGELFF.

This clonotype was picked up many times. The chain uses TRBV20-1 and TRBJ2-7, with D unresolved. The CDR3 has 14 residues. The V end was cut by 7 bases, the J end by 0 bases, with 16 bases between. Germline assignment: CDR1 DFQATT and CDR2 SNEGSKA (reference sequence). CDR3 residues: CSVAQDTGSYEQYF. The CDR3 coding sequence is TGCAGTGTCGCACAAGACACCGGCTCCTACGAGCAGTACTTC.